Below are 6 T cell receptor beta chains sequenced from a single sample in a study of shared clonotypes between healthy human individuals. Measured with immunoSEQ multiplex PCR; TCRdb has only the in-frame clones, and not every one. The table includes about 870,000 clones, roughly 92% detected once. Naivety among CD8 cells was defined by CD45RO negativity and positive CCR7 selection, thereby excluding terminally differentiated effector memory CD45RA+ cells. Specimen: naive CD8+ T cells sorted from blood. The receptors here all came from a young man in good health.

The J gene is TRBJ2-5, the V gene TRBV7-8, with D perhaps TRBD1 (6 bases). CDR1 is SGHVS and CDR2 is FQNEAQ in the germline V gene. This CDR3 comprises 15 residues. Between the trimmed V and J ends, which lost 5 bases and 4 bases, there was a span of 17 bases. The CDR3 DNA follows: TGTGCCAGCAGCCACGCTACAGGGTCGGGAGAGACCCAGTACTTC. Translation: CASSHATGSGETQYF. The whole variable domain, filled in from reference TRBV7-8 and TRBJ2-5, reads GAGVSQSPRYKVAKRGQDVALRCDPISGHVSLFWYQQALGQGPEFLTYFQNEAQLDKSGLPSDRFFAERPEGSVSTLKIQRTQQEDSAVYLCASSHATGSGETQYFGPGTRLLVL.

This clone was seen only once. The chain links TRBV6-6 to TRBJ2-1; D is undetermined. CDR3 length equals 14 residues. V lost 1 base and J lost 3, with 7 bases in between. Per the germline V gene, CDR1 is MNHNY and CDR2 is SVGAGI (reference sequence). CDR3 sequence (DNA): TGTGCCAGCAGTTACTTACACGGCTACAATGAGCAGTTCTTC. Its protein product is CASSYLHGYNEQFF.

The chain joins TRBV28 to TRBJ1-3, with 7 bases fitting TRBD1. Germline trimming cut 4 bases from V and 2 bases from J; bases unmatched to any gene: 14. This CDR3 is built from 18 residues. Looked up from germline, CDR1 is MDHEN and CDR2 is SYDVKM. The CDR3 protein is CASSSLQGDREAGNTIYF. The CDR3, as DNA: TGTGCCAGCAGTTCGTTACAAGGAGACAGGGAGGCTGGAAACACCATATATTTT.

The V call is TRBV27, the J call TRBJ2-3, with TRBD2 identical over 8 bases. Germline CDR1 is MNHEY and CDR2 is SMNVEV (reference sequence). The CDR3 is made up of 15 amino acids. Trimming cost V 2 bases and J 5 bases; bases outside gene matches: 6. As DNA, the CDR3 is TGTGCCAGCAGTTTAGGAGCGGGAGCGGTAGATACGCAGTATTTT. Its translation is CASSLGAGAVDTQYF.

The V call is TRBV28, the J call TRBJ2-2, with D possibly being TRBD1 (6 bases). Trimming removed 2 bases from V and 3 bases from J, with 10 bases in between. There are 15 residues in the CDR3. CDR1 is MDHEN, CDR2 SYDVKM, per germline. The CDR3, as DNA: TGTGCCAGCAGTTTAAGTAGGGGGTACACCGGGGAGCTGTTTTTT. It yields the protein CASSLSRGYTGELFF.

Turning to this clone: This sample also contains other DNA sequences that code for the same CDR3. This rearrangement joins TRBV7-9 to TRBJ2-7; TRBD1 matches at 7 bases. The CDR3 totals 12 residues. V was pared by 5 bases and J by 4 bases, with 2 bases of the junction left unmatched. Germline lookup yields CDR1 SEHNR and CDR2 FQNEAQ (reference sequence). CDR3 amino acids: CASSPRGYEQYF. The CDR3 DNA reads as TGTGCCAGCAGCCCCAGGGGGTACGAGCAGTACTTC. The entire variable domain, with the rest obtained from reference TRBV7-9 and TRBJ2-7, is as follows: DTGVSQNPRHKITKRGQNVTFRCDPISEHNRLYWYRQTLGQGPEFLTYFQNEAQLEKSRLLSDRFSAERPKGSFSTLEIQRTEQGDSAMYLCASSPRGYEQYFGPGTRLTVT.